These 21 T cell receptor beta chains came from one sample sequenced in a study of cytomegalovirus exposure and HLA in healthy donors. Measured with immunoSEQ multiplex PCR; TCRdb has only the in-frame clones, and not every one. Of around 250,000 clones listed, around 90% are singletons. Sequences were obtained from PBMCs. These receptors originate from a young woman in good health and CMV-seronegative.

The chain carries TRBV6-6 and TRBJ2-7; 10 nucleotides match TRBD1. Germline values: CDR1 MNHNY, CDR2 SVGAGI (reference sequence). J lost 3 bases, V lost 6 bases, and 5 bases had no gene match. The CDR3 consists of 14 residues. The CDR3 loop reads CASRTGTGVYEQYV. The CDR3 DNA reads TGTGCCAGCAGAACCGGGACAGGGGTCTACGAGCAGTACGTC.

This sequence joins TRBV9 and TRBJ2-6; D unresolved. Germline V gene sequence: CDR1 SGDLS, CDR2 YYNGEE. Trimming took off 1 base at V and 4 bases at J, with 6 bases between the two ends. This CDR3 region has 14 residues. The CDR3 DNA is TGTGCCAGCAGCGTACTATCCGGGGCCAACGTCCTGACTTTC. Amino acids: CASSVLSGANVLTF.

The V and J genes are TRBV27 and TRBJ1-3; no reliable D call. Germline V gene data show CDR1 as MNHEY and CDR2 as SMNVEV (reference sequence). CDR3 length: 15 residues. Between the trimmed V and J ends, which lost 0 bases and 0 bases, there was a span of 6 bases. CDR3 amino acids: CASSLSALSGNTIYF. The CDR3 DNA follows: TGTGCCAGCAGTTTATCGGCTCTCTCTGGAAACACCATATATTTT.

The chain carries TRBV18 and TRBJ2-1; the match to TRBD1 covers 9 bases. Germline assignment: CDR1 KGHSH and CDR2 LQKENI. Losses at the gene ends were 2 bases for V and 6 bases for J; bases not matched to a gene: 11. CDR3 length equals 17 residues. The CDR3 loop is CASSPSPGQGFFNEQFF. In DNA, the CDR3 is TGTGCCAGCTCACCATCTCCGGGACAGGGCTTTTTCAATGAGCAGTTCTTC.

The chain carries TRBV10-3 and TRBJ2-1; D is possibly TRBD1 (5 bases). Looked up from germline, CDR1 is ENHRY and CDR2 is SYGVKD. V was trimmed by 0 bases and J by 7 bases, leaving 7 bases between them. The CDR3 sequence is 13 residues long. CDR3 protein: CAISESQGNEQFF. The CDR3 region has the DNA TGTGCCATCAGTGAGTCCCAGGGTAATGAGCAGTTCTTC.

J is TRBJ1-1 and V is TRBV7-2, with TRBD1 matching 7 bases. CDR1 and CDR2 (germline): SGHTA, FQGNSA. The CDR3 extends over 16 amino acids. The trim removed 1 base at V and 1 base at J, leaving 6 bases unmatched. The CDR3 reads CASSLVGTAENTEAFF. Here the CDR3 DNA reads TGTGCCAGCAGCTTAGTAGGGACAGCAGAGAACACTGAAGCTTTCTTT.

The rearrangement uses TRBV5-1 and TRBJ2-1, with D tentatively TRBD1 (6 bases). This CDR3 spans 14 amino acids. Per the germline V gene, CDR1 is SGHRS and CDR2 is YFSETQ. Trimming removed 2 bases at V and 4 bases at J, with 10 bases between. The CDR3 bases are TGCGCCAGCAGCTTCGTTGGACAGTACAATGAGCAGTTCTTC. Translated: CASSFVGQYNEQFF.

V gene TRBV6-6 combines with J gene TRBJ1-5, with TRBD1 as a possible D gene (5 bases). CDR3 length equals 16 residues. The germline V gene has CDR1 MNHNY and CDR2 SVGAGI (reference sequence). Deletions cut 4 bases from V and 1 base from J, with 14 bases between. The CDR3 protein is CASSSPGAGSNQPQHF. CDR3 DNA sequence: TGTGCCAGCAGTTCCCCTGGGGCAGGGAGCAATCAGCCCCAGCATTTT.

The chain carries TRBV5-1 and TRBJ2-5, with TRBD2 matching 12 bases. Trimming took 4 bases from V and 3 from J; bases not matched to a gene: 13. CDR1 SGHRS and CDR2 YFSETQ come from the germline V gene. CDR3 length: 18 residues. DNA of the CDR3: TGCGCCAGCAGCCTGGGGGTGTGGACTAGCGGGGCAGAAGAGACCCAGTACTTC. Translation gives CASSLGVWTSGAEETQYF. The complete variable domain, with remaining parts taken from reference TRBV5-1 and TRBJ2-5, reads KAGVTQTPRYLIKTRGQQVTLSCSPISGHRSVSWYQQTPGQGLQFLFEYFSETQRNKGNFPGRFSGRQFSNSRSEMNVSTLELGDSALYLCASSLGVWTSGAEETQYFGPGTRLLVL.

The V call is TRBV6-4, the J call TRBJ2-7; TRBD2 matches 13 bases. J was trimmed by 0 bases and V by 0 bases; bases with no gene match: 11. CDR1 MRHNA and CDR2 SNTAGT come from the germline V gene. This CDR3 comprises 20 residues. The DNA for the CDR3 is TGTGCCAGCAGTGACTCGATGCGACTAGCGGGGGGACCCAGCTCCTACGAGCAGTACGTC. Translating it yields CASSDSMRLAGGPSSYEQYV.

The chain recombines TRBV25-1 with TRBJ1-4; the match to TRBD1 covers 11 bases. CDR1 MGHDK and CDR2 SYGVNS come from the germline V gene. This CDR3 has 15 amino acids. Trimming took 5 bases from V and 8 from J; bases not matched to a gene: 7. The CDR3 coding sequence is TGTGCCAGCAGTATGAGGGGGACAGGGGGAGAAAAACTGTTTTTT. This sequence encodes CASSMRGTGGEKLFF.

This chain uses TRBV7-3 with TRBJ2-1; 7 bases are a match to TRBD2. CDR1 and CDR2 (germline): SGHTA, FQGTGA. CDR3 size: 16 residues. V gave up 2 bases and J gave up 5 bases; unmatched junction bases: 9. The DNA for the CDR3 is TGTGCCAGCAGCTTATCGGACGGGGGGTTCCACAATGAGCAGTTCTTC. Protein sequence: CASSLSDGGFHNEQFF.

The chain has TRBV9 and TRBJ2-2; D ambiguous. V was pared by 5 bases and J by 1 base, with 6 bases between. This CDR3 comprises 13 residues. From germline, CDR1 is SGDLS and CDR2 YYNGEE. This CDR3 is CASRTGNTGELFF. The DNA for the CDR3 is TGTGCCAGCAGGACGGGGAACACCGGGGAGCTGTTTTTT.

The chain is built from TRBV6-5 and TRBJ2-7, with D unresolved. Looked up from germline, CDR1 is MNHEY and CDR2 is SVGAGI. The CDR3 consists of 13 residues. Trimming took off 2 bases at V and 3 bases at J, with 8 bases between the two ends. CDR3 protein: CASSYEVGYEQYV. The CDR3 DNA follows: TGTGCCAGCAGTTACGAGGTCGGCTACGAGCAGTACGTC.

This rearrangement joins TRBV7-2 to TRBJ2-7, with a weak D call TRBD1 (5 bases). CDR3 length: 13 amino acids. Trimming shortened V by 1 base and J by 3 bases, and 7 bases separated the two germline ends. CDR1 and CDR2 (germline): SGHTA, FQGNSA. The CDR3 DNA is TGTGCCAGCAGCTTAGTGACAGACTACGAGCAGTACTTC. Amino acids: CASSLVTDYEQYF.

This chain connects TRBV28 to TRBJ1-2; 8 bases line up with TRBD1. The germline gives CDR1 MDHEN, CDR2 SYDVKM. The CDR3 is 14 residues long. V was clipped by 6 bases and J by 4 bases; unmatched bases: 7. Here the CDR3 reads CASSPGGASYGYTF. Written as DNA, the CDR3 is TGTGCCAGCAGCCCAGGGGGCGCTTCCTATGGCTACACCTTC.

The chain joins TRBV7-9 to TRBJ2-3, with 12 positions matching TRBD2. The CDR3 covers 16 residues. J gave up 2 bases and V 5 bases, and 5 bases lay outside the gene matches. Germline CDR1 SEHNR, CDR2 FQNEAQ (reference sequence). The CDR3 here is CASSGRLAGVTDTQYF. CDR3 nucleotides: TGTGCCAGCAGCGGGCGACTAGCGGGGGTCACAGATACGCAGTATTTT.

The chain links TRBV4-3 to TRBJ2-2; 7 bases align to TRBD2. The J segment lost 3 bases and the V segment lost 4 bases, leaving 8 bases of the junction unmatched. The V gene's germline CDR1 is LGHNA and CDR2 YSLEER. The CDR3 spans 16 residues. CDR3 in amino acids: CASSLRLAPDTGELFF. In nucleotides, the CDR3 is TGCGCCAGCAGCCTCCGACTAGCCCCTGACACCGGGGAGCTGTTTTTT.

The chain joins TRBV19 to TRBJ2-5; a possible D gene is TRBD1 (6 bases). The CDR3 totals 14 residues. Germline V gives CDR1 LNHDA, CDR2 SQIVND (reference sequence). V was clipped by 3 bases and J by 5 bases, with 13 bases between them. The CDR3 reads CASSIKGDLETQYF. The DNA of the CDR3 is TGTGCCAGTAGTATTAAGGGGGACCTGGAGACCCAGTACTTC. Full variable domain (outside the CDR3, taken from reference TRBV19 and TRBJ2-5): DGGITQSPKYLFRKEGQNVTLSCEQNLNHDAMYWYRQDPGQGLRLIYYSQIVNDFQKGDIAEGYSVSREKKESFPLTVTSAQKNPTAFYLCASSIKGDLETQYFGPGTRLLVL.

The rearrangement uses TRBV4-1 and TRBJ1-3; D may be TRBD1 (5 bases). Germline V gene sequence: CDR1 MGHRA, CDR2 YSYEKL. Trimming took 2 bases from V and 4 from J, leaving 21 bases between them. CDR3 length: 18 amino acids. Here the CDR3 reads CASSQLPGGPAFGNTIYF. CDR3 in DNA: TGCGCCAGCAGCCAACTCCCGGGGGGTCCGGCTTTCGGAAACACCATATATTTT.

The chain joins TRBV7-8 to TRBJ2-2; D might be TRBD1 (5 bases). Between the trimmed V and J ends, which lost 2 bases and 2 bases, there was a span of 15 bases. This CDR3 is 17 amino acids long. Germline V gives CDR1 SGHVS, CDR2 FQNEAQ. The CDR3 spells CASSLIKPGLNTGELFF. As DNA, the CDR3 is TGTGCCAGCAGCTTAATTAAGCCAGGGCTTAACACCGGGGAGCTGTTTTTT.